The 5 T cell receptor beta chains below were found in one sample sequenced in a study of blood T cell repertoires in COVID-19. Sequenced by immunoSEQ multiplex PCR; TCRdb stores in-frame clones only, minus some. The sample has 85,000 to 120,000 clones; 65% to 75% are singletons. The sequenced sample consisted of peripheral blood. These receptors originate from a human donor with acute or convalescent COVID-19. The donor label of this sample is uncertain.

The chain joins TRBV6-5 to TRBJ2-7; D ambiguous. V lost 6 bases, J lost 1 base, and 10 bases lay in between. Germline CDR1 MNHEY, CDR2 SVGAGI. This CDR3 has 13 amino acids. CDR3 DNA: TGTGCCAGCAGATTGACTGCGTCCTACGAGCAGTACTTC. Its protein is CASRLTASYEQYF.

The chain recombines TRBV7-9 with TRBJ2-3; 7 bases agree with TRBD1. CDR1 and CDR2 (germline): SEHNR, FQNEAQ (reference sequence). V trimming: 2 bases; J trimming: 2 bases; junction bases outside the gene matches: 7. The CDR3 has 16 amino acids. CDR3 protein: CASSLQGQTNTDTQYF. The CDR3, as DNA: TGTGCCAGCAGCTTACAGGGACAGACAAACACAGATACGCAGTATTTT.

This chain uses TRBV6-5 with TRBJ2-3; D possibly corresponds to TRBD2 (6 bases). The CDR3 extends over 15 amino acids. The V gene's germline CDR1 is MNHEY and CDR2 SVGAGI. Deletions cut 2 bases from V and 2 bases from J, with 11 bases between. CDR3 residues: CASSYGAGITDTQYF. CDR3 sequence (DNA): TGTGCCAGCAGTTACGGGGCGGGGATCACAGATACGCAGTATTTT.

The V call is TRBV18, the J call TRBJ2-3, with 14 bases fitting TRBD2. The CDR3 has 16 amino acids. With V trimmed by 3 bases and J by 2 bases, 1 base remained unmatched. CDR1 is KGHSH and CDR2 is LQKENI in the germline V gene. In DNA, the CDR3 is TGTGCCAGCTCACCGGGACTAGCGGGGGACACAGATACGCAGTATTTT. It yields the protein CASSPGLAGDTDTQYF.

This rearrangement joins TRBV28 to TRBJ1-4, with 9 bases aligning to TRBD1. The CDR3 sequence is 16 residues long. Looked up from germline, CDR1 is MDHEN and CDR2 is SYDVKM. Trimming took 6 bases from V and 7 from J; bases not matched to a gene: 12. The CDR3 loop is CASSSPGTGWGEKLFF. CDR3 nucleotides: TGTGCCAGCAGCAGTCCCGGGACAGGGTGGGGTGAAAAACTGTTTTTT.